This T cell receptor beta chain was identified in a study of T cells in Graves' hyperthyroidism and ophthalmopathy. TCR beta CDR3 regions were amplified from RNA transcripts. An initial round of RT-PCR targeting the TCR CDR3 relied on the HTBI primer set. One entry per CDR3 protein results from TCRdb running MiXCR on the multiplex PCR reads. Altogether 370,000 or so distinct CDR3 sequences are present, about a sixth being singletons, with the ten largest covering roughly 26%. This clonotype was recorded many times. The receptor comes from a woman between 18 and 30 years old with Graves' hyperthyroidism that later progressed to Graves' ophthalmopathy. Sequenced sample: blood.

The CDR3 DNA reads TGCAGTGCCCAAGAGAGCGCAACTAGCACAGATACGCAGTATTTT. This gives the protein CSAQESATSTDTQYF. The chain uses TRBV20-1 and TRBJ2-3, with D unresolved. The CDR3 has 15 amino acids. Trimming left V 6 bases short and J 0 bases short, with 16 bases between. CDR1 is DFQATT, CDR2 SNEGSKA, per germline (reference sequence).